This T cell receptor beta chain was sequenced in a study of blood T cell repertoires in COVID-19. Study in general: Specimens from acute and convalescent COVID-19 originated in the United States, Italy and Spain.

The length of the CDR3 is 15 residues. Germline V gene lookup returns CDR1 MNHEY and CDR2 SMNVEV (reference sequence). The ends were cut back, 0 bases at V and 2 bases at J, with 8 bases in the middle. As originally analysed: By means of reference gene primer amplification, nucleated cell counts were estimated. Sequencing used immunoSEQ multiplex PCR; TCRdb keeps in-frame clones, though not all of them. That table is the source of V, J and clone size, and D and trimming were worked out from the DNA. The sample yields some 76,000 clones, more than 70% seen once. Material for sequencing was peripheral blood. The source of this sequence is a man in his fifties or sixties with COVID-19, enrolled during active disease. The V and J genes are TRBV27 and TRBJ1-3, with a weak D call TRBD1 (5 bases). The CDR3 region has the DNA TGTGCCAGCAGTTTATCACTGGGGCCTGGAAACACCATATATTTT. This sequence encodes CASSLSLGPGNTIYF.